What follows are 5 T cell receptor beta chains derived from one specimen sequenced in a study of T cells after yellow fever vaccination. TCRdb fed the 5' RACE reads into MiXCR, producing one record per CDR3 protein. The sample consists of approximately 250,000 distinct CDR3 sequences, roughly 5% of them appearing once. Specimen: CD4+ T cells sorted from PBMCs, collected on the day of the yellow fever booster vaccination. These receptors were obtained from a man aged 18 to 29 who received the YFV17D yellow fever vaccine.

Only a few counts were recorded for this clonotype. The rearrangement links TRBV6-2 or TRBV6-3 to TRBJ1-6; D not resolved. The germline V and J ends were trimmed by 6 bases and 10 bases, with 10 bases remaining between them. The CDR3 consists of 12 residues. Germline CDR1 MNHEY, CDR2 SVGEGT. The CDR3 DNA is TGTGCCAGCAGACACCCAACCTCACCCCTCCACTTT. It is translated as CASRHPTSPLHF.

V and J are TRBV4-3 and TRBJ2-5, with 7 positions matching TRBD2. Per germline, CDR1 LGHNA and CDR2 YSLEER. Unmatched junction bases numbered 5, after V lost 0 bases and J lost 7 bases. The CDR3 is 14 residues long. Here the CDR3 reads CASSQEGRGGTQYF. The DNA of the CDR3 is TGCGCCAGCAGCCAAGAAGGCCGCGGGGGGACCCAGTACTTC.

The gene calls are TRBV10-3 and TRBJ2-5; TRBD2 agrees at 8 bases. The CDR3 has 12 amino acids. CDR1 is ENHRY and CDR2 is SYGVKD in the germline V gene. With V trimmed by 9 bases and J by 3 bases, 3 bases remained unmatched. The CDR3 loop reads CAIKAGEETQYF. Written as DNA, the CDR3 is TGTGCCATTAAAGCGGGGGAAGAGACCCAGTACTTC.

V and J are TRBV12-5 and TRBJ2-3, with a weak D call TRBD2 (5 bases). CDR3 size: 15 residues. V was shortened by 1 base and J by 6 bases, with 14 bases between the two germline ends. Germline values: CDR1 LGHNT, CDR2 FRNRAP. As DNA, the CDR3 is TGTGCTAGTGGTTTGGGCGGGTCCTTTCGGGATACGCAGTATTTT. Amino acid sequence: CASGLGGSFRDTQYF.

The chain carries TRBV6-6 and TRBJ1-1; the D gene is possibly TRBD1 (5 bases). The V gene's germline CDR1 is MNHNY and CDR2 SVGAGI (reference sequence). Trimming left V 4 bases short and J 7 bases short, with 7 bases between. The CDR3 has 11 amino acids. The CDR3 loop is CASSSTVEAFF. In DNA, the CDR3 is TGTGCCAGCAGTTCGACAGTTGAAGCTTTCTTT.